This T cell receptor beta chain was recorded in a study of T-cell reconstitution after alpha-beta-depleted transplantation in children. CDR1 and CDR2 from the germline V gene are DFQATT and SNEGSKA (reference sequence). V was trimmed by 6 bases and J by 9 bases, leaving 18 bases between them. The CDR3 is 13 amino acids. Using unique molecular identifiers, the investigators prepared the TCRbeta library. Using its own MiXCR run on the PCR reads, TCRdb lists one record per CDR3 protein. The sample consists of about 830,000 distinct CDR3 sequences, 15% to 20% of them appearing once. Study-wide results and caveats: Several hundred expanded graft clones reportedly supplied alpha-beta T cells about two months after transplant.

This clonotype appeared a few times. Its antigen is not known. Material: PBMCs, mostly from graft donor cells, obtained 360 days after TCRalphabeta/CD19-depleted stem cell transplant. The source of this sequence is a male patient between 10 and 17 years old who had a stem cell transplant for acute lymphoblastic leukemia, so the T cells may come from the graft donor. This chain uses TRBV20-1 with TRBJ2-1, with D possibly being TRBD2 (6 bases). The CDR3 here is CSAGGPWLAEQFF. CDR3 nucleotide sequence: TGCAGTGCCGGGGGACCGTGGCTGGCTGAGCAGTTCTTC.